This T cell receptor beta chain was identified during a study of blood T cell repertoires in COVID-19. As for the study in general: Acute-phase and convalescent COVID-19 samples originated in the United States, Italy and Spain. T cells, B-cell-depleted T cells, or PBMCs supplied cDNA or gDNA.

Germline V gene lookup returns CDR1 LGHNA and CDR2 YNFKEQ. The CDR3 has 15 amino acids. The V segment lost 4 bases and the J segment 6 bases; nucleotides outside the gene matches: 7. Original methodology: Quantification of nucleated cells was approximated via reference gene primer amplification. Assay: immunoSEQ multiplex PCR; the TCRdb copy retains only in-frame clones and omits some. That table furnishes V, J and clone size, whereas the DNA furnished D and trimming. The table shows about 63,000 clones, with about 91% occurring only once. The receptor comes from a man aged 50-60 years with active COVID-19. The sample consisted of peripheral blood. This chain links TRBV4-2 with TRBJ1-4; 8 bases align to TRBD1. The CDR3 loop reads CASSLHPGGDEKLFF. The CDR3 region has the DNA TGTGCCAGCAGCCTCCACCCAGGGGGCGATGAAAAACTGTTTTTT.